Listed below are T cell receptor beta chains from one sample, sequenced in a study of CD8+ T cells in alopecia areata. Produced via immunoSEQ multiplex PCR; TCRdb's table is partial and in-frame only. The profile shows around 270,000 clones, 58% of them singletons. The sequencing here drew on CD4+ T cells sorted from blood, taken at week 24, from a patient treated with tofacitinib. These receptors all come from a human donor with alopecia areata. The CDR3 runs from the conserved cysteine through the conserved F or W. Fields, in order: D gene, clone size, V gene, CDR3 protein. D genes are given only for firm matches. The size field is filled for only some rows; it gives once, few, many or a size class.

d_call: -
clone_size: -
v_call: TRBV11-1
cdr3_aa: CASSFSPTASNEKLFF

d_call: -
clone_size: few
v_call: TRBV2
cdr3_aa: CASRGLEGAPLETQYF

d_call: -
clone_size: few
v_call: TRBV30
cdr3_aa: CAWSQMLGRLRDTQYF

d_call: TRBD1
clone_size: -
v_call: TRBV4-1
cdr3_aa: CASSQLTGAHNSPLHF

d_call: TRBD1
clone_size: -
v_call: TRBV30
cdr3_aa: CAWKRGRGSGYTF

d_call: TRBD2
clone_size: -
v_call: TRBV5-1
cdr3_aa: CASSFRGGPYNEQFF

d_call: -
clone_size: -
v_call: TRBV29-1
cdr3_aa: CSVDAGDNFYGYTF

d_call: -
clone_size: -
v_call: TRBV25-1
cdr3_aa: CASSESRRGQFSGYTF

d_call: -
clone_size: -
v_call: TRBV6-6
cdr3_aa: CASSYEFQGGGDTQYF

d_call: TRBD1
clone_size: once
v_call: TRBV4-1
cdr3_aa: CASSQEFGQGFNEQYF

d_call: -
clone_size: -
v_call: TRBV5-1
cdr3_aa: CASSLVGLYEQYF

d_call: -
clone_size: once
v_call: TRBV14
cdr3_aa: CASSARLSAYEQYF

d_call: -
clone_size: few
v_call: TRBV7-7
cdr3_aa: CASSLDDSYNEQFF

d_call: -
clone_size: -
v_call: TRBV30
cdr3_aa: CAWRRFDQPQHF

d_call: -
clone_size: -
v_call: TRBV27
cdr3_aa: CASRKRGTTSTDTQYF

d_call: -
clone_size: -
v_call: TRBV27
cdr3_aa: CASSLRGVAQPQHF

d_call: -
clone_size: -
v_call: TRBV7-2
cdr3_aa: CASSLSTVAEAFF

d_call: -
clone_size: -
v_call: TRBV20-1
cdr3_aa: CSARDTQYF

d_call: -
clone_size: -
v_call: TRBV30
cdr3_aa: CAWSYGAGAKNIQYF

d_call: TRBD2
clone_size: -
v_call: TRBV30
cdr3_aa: CAWRAPWTSSQEQYF

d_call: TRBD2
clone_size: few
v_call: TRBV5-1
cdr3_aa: CASSVIAGSSYNEQFF

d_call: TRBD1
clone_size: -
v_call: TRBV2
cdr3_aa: CASNSPRGTGSYEQYF

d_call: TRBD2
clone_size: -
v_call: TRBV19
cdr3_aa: CASDGGETQYF

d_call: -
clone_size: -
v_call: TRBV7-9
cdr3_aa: CASSYRQDFTDTQYF

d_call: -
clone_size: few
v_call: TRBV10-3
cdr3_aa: CAISEQQGLTGELFF

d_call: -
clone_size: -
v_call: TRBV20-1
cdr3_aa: CSATRQSEAFF

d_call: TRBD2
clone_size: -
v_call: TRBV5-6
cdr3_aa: CASTATSGSQETQYF

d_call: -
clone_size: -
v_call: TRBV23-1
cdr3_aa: CASSPPANYGYTF

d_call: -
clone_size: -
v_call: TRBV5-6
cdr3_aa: CASSITDRFRAFF

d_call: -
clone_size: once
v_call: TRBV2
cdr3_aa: CASSAKVGQPQHF

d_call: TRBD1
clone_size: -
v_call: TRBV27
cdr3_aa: CASTSYGQGGQPQHF

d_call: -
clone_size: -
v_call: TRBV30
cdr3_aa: CAWALPGYGYTF

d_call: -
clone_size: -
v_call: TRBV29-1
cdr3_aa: CSVGESYEQYF

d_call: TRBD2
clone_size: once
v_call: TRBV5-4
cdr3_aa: CASSIGTSGTYEQYF

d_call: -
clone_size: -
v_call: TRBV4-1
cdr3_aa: CASSQEGLAGNTIYF

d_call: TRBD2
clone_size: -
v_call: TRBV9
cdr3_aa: CASSPGGGYEQYF

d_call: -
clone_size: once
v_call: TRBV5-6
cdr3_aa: CASSSESLQETQYF

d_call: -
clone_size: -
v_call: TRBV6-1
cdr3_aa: CASMVRQKDEAFF

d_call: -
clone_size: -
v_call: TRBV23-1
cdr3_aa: CASSLPETQYF

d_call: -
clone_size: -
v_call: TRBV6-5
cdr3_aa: CASSYRRDPGSPLHF

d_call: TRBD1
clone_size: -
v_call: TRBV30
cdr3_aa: CAWSVGTGLHEQYF

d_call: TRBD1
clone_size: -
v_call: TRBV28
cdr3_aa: CASSPPTPHRGQANYGYTF

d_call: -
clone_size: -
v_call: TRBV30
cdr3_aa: CAWSAAGALNTEAFF

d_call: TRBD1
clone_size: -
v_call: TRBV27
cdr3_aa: CASAKARGQNQPQHF

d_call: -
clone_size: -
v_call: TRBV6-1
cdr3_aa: CASSESPPRPQHF

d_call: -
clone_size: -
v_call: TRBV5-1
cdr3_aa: CASRPGGVQETQYF

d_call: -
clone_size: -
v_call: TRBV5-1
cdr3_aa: CASSFGREETQYF

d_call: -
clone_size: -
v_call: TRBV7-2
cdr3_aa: CASSPLLSGANVLTF

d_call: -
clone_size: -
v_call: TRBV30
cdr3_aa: CAWSVLSHMNTEAFF

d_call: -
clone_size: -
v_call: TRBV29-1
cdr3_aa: CSVILTDRTYSNQPQHF

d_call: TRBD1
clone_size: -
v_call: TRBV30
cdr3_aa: CAWRQGDEKLFF

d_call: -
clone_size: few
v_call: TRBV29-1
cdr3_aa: CSVGNYGYTF

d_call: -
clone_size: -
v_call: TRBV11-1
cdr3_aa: CASSPFGNIYNEQFF

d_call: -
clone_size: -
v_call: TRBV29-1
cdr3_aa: CSVETSPNTEAFF